This T cell receptor beta chain came from a study of cytomegalovirus exposure and HLA in healthy donors. Study outcomes and limitations: Some V segments, including TRBV6-2 and TRBV6-3, were excluded as indistinguishable.

This clone was seen only once. Its antigen is still unknown. The CDR3 totals 13 residues. Use of 60 Vbeta and 13 Jbeta primers characterized the PCR. Assay used: immunoSEQ multiplex PCR; TCRdb lists only in-frame clones, some missing. The table shows roughly 110,000 clones, with roughly 71% occurring only once. Material for sequencing was PBMCs. This rearrangement joins TRBV21-1 to TRBJ2-7; the DNA was not used to check the table's D call, TRBD2. TRBV21-1 is a recognized pseudogene. This receptor was identified in a male donor in good health and CMV-seropositive. Here the CDR3 reads CASSKRRAYEQYF. For the CDR3, the DNA is TGTGCCAGCAGCAAGAGGAGGGCCTACGAGCAGTACTTC.